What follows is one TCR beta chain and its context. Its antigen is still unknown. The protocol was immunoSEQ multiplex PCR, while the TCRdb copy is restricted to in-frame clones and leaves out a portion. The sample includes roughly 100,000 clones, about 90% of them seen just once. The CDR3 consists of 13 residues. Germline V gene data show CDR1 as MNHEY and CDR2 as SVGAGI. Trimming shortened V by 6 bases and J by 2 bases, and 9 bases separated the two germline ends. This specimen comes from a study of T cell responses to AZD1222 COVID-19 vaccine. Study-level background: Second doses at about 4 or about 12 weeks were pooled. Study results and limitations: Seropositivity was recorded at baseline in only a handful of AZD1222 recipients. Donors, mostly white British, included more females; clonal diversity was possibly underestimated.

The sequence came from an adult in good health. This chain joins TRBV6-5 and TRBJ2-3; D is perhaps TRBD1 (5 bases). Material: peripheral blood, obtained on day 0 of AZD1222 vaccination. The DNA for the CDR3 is TGTGCCAGCAGCCGCGGACACACAGATACGCAGTATTTT. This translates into CASSRGHTDTQYF.